This T cell receptor (beta chain) was recovered during a study of T cell changes during pregnancy in multiple sclerosis. Germline V CDR1 and CDR2: SGHAT, FQNNGV. Trimming pared 1 base from V and 8 bases from J, leaving 8 bases between. This CDR3 spans 12 amino acids. The protocol was immunoSEQ multiplex PCR, while the TCRdb copy is restricted to in-frame clones and leaves out a portion. The repertoire consists of about 59,000 clones, with approximately 90% occurring once and the leading ten covering less than 3.5%. The sequencing used peripheral blood, collected in the third trimester of pregnancy. The receptor was derived from a female donor in good health, enrolled as a control in a pregnancy study. The V gene is TRBV11-2, the J gene TRBJ1-1, with D uncertain. Here the CDR3 DNA reads TGTGCCAGCAGCTTAGGGCAGGTAGAAGCTTTCTTT. It encodes CASSLGQVEAFF. The full variable domain, its missing parts supplied by reference TRBV11-2 and TRBJ1-1, is EAGVAQSPRYKIIEKRQSVAFWCNPISGHATLYWYQQILGQGPKLLIQFQNNGVVDDSQLPKDRFSAERLKGVDSTLKIQPAKLEDSAVYLCASSLGQVEAFFGQGTRLTVV.